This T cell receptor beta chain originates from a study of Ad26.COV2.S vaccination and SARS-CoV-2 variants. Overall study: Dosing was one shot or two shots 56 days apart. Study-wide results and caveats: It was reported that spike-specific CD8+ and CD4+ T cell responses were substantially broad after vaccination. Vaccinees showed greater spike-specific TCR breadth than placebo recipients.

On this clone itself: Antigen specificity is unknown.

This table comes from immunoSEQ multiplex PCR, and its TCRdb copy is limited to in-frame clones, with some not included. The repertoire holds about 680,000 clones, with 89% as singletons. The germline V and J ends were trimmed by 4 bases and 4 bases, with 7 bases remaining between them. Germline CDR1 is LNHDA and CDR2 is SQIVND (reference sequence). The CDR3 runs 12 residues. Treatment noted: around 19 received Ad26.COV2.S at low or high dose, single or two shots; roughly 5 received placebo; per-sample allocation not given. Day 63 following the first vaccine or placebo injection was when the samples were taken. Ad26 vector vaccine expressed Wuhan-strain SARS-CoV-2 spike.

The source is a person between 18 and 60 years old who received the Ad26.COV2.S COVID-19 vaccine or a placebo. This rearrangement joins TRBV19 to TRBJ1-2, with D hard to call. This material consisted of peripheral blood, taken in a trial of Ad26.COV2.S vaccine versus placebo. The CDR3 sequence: CASSNSPYGYTF. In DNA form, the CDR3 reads TGTGCCAGTAGTAACAGCCCCTATGGCTACACCTTC.